Listed below are T cell receptor beta chains from one sample, sequenced in a study of shared clonotypes between healthy human individuals. Here immunoSEQ multiplex PCR was the method, and the copy in TCRdb shows in-frame clones only, minus some. The data show under 600,000 clones, with 60% to 80% seen just once and approximately 12% held by the top ten. Specimen: PBMCs. These receptors all come from a woman in her thirties or forties in good health. Some clones in this sample may be carry-over from other donors' samples. Both conserved end residues are trimmed from each CDR3. The D gene is left open where the match is weak.

d_gene	v_gene	j_gene	CDR3aa
-	TRBV21-1	TRBJ2-1	ASSDQGPVGNNEQF
-	TRBV28	TRBJ1-3	ASSFSREGNTIY
-	TRBV11-3	TRBJ2-3	ASSPNIYTDTQY
-	TRBV12-1	TRBJ2-5	ASSCPVAPGTQY
TRBD1	TRBV7-9	TRBJ1-2	ASSVERQGANYGYT
-	TRBV12-5	TRBJ2-7	ASGLVIGQRFYEQY
TRBD2	TRBV14	TRBJ2-1	ASSQDTSVYNEQF
-	TRBV6-5	TRBJ2-1	ASSPGQNNEQF
-	TRBV4-3	TRBJ2-3	ASSQDGSGSTDTQY
-	TRBV30	TRBJ2-6	AWSRSGANVLT
TRBD1	TRBV4-3	TRBJ2-3	ASSQAGGRSTDTQY
TRBD2	TRBV27	TRBJ2-2	ASSLSGELAANTGELF
-	TRBV7-7	TRBJ2-1	ASSLVQGTYNEQF
-	TRBV5-5	TRBJ1-1	ASSLGIREGRTEAF
TRBD1	TRBV28	TRBJ1-2	ASSAGGYYGYT
-	TRBV28	TRBJ1-2	ASSSSLLGGYT
-	TRBV29-1	TRBJ1-3	SVSDRAAGNTIY
TRBD2	TRBV11-2	TRBJ2-5	ASSLGAGPGETQY
TRBD2	TRBV6-6	TRBJ2-7	ASGWAAGGSYEQY
-	TRBV6-1	TRBJ2-3	ASRRSEVDTQY
TRBD1	TRBV14	TRBJ2-2	ASSPKTGLYTGELF
-	TRBV4-3	TRBJ2-1	ASSQGMGNEQF
-	TRBV19	TRBJ2-2	ASSIGGTNTGELF
TRBD2	TRBV27	TRBJ2-7	ASSLSGLAGAYEQY